This TCR beta chain was identified in a study of metastatic and nonmetastatic thyroid tumors (dated by TCRdb to 2018 to 2020). Regarding the study in general: Repertoires from peripheral blood and from tumor or nodule tissue samples of malignant and benign thyroid patients were compared.

Library generation was performed with PCR. The sequencer listed for this sample is Illumina HiSeq 4000. The TCR beta-chain CDR3 region of each patient was profiled by high-throughput sequencing. The authors' analysis ran thus. Drawing on CDR3 differences between clinicopathological groups, the researchers built a classifier meant to tell apart patients with distant-metastatic papillary thyroid cancer. Repertoire diversity was assessed with the Shannon index, and tumor-blood repertoire similarity with the Morisita-Horn index. TCRdb redid the processing of the public reads, applying fastp at Q25 and MiXCR, and retained in-frame beta chains. TCRdb, not the original authors, processed these V and J calls. For this sample there are about 6,200 clones; about 30% appear just once. In total, the top ten clones hold roughly a sixth of the sample. This clone was found a few times. Its antigen has not been determined. No quality values exist for individual bases; no much larger clone is one base distant.

Overall results and qualifications from the work: In both blood and tumor samples, malignant tumors were reported to have significantly higher TCR beta diversity than benign nodules.

No treatment had been received by any patient before thyroid surgery. Using T-cell receptor beta sequencing, the researchers looked back retrospectively at clinical samples from patients, gathered between the early 2010s and the late 2010s. CDR1 and CDR2 (LNHDA, SQIVND) derive from the germline V gene (reference sequence). Inclusive of the bounding cysteine and phenylalanine, the CDR3 is 15 residues long. Only the CDR3 DNA stays, 45 bases, in frame from base 1. Germline trimming amounts to 6 bases on V and 6 bases on J, with 13 as the count of junction bases outside the gene matches. The source material was adjacent normal tissue. This receptor was taken from a female donor with papillary thyroid cancer or a benign thyroid nodule (not recorded which). Some clones in this sample may be carry-over from other donors' samples. The chain is encoded by TRBV19 joined to TRBJ1-1; the junction holds 7 bases that match TRBD1. Here is the DNA: TGTGCCAGTAGAAAACAGGGGAATTTGGGCCCTGAAGCTTTCTTT. Its protein reads: CASRKQGNLGPEAFF.